Listed below are T cell receptor beta chains from one sample, sequenced in a study of blood T cells in healthy people across ages. TCRdb used MiXCR to reprocess the 5' RACE reads, holding one entry per CDR3 protein. This sample has some 890,000 distinct CDR3 sequences, with approximately 32% found just once. This sample was shared with a second study, whose subject was T cells of mothers and their children.

Material for sequencing was blood. The receptors come from a woman aged 40 to 50 in good health. Both conserved end residues are part of each CDR3. The order of the fields is clone size, V gene, J gene, D gene, CDR3 protein, CDR3 DNA. D genes are given only for firm matches. Rows may omit the clone size; those that give it use once, few, many or a size class.

>few|TRBV15|TRBJ1-2|TRBD1
CATSGRQGMGGGYTF
TGTGCCACCAGCGGGAGACAGGGAATGGGAGGTGGCTACACCTTC
>many|TRBV4-1|TRBJ2-1|TRBD2
CASSQGPSGSYNEQFF
TGCGCCAGCAGCCAAGGTCCTAGCGGCTCCTACAATGAGCAGTTCTTC
>NA|TRBV20-1|TRBJ2-1|NA
CSPRSYNEQFF
TGCAGTCCGCGCTCCTACAATGAGCAGTTCTTC
>NA|TRBV2|TRBJ2-1|NA
CASSEARRSEQFF
TGTGCCAGCAGTGAAGCCAGGCGGAGTGAGCAGTTCTTC
>few|TRBV15|TRBJ1-1|NA
CATSRDRAAEAFF
TGTGCCACCAGCAGAGATAGGGCGGCTGAAGCTTTCTTT
>NA|TRBV30|TRBJ1-5|NA
CAWRPAGRRNQPQHF
TGTGCCTGGAGACCTGCGGGGCGAAGGAATCAGCCCCAGCATTTT
>NA|TRBV12-3/TRBV12-4|TRBJ1-1|NA
CASSFHSMNTEAFF
TGTGCCAGCAGTTTCCACAGCATGAACACTGAAGCTTTCTTT
>few|TRBV7-2|TRBJ2-3|TRBD2
CASSSSFSGRTDTQYF
TGTGCCAGCAGCTCGTCGTTTAGCGGGAGAACAGATACGCAGTATTTT
>NA|TRBV4-1|TRBJ1-4|NA
CASSPRRATGEKLFF
TGCGCCAGCAGCCCCAGAAGGGCGACAGGTGAAAAACTGTTTTTT
>many|TRBV29-1|TRBJ2-1|TRBD2
CSVEESGGGEQFF
TGCAGCGTTGAGGAGTCGGGGGGAGGTGAGCAGTTCTTC
>few|TRBV20-1|TRBJ1-6|NA
CSASGDGNSPLHF
TGCAGTGCTAGTGGGGACGGAAATTCACCCCTCCACTTT
>NA|TRBV14|TRBJ2-3|NA
CASSQVEADTQYF
TGTGCCAGCAGCCAAGTAGAAGCAGATACGCAGTATTTT
>few|TRBV20-1|TRBJ1-1|NA
CSARTDTNTEAFF
TGCAGTGCTAGAACCGACACGAACACTGAAGCTTTCTTT
>NA|TRBV6-5|TRBJ2-2|NA
CASRESSTGELFF
TGTGCCAGCAGAGAATCGTCCACCGGGGAGCTGTTTTTT
>NA|TRBV4-1|TRBJ2-4|TRBD1
CASSQPRTGGAKNIQYF
TGCGCCAGCAGCCAACCCAGGACAGGGGGAGCCAAAAACATTCAGTACTTC
>many|TRBV24-1|TRBJ1-5|NA
CATSEFNQPQHF
TGTGCCACCAGTGAATTCAATCAGCCCCAGCATTTT
>many|TRBV7-9|TRBJ2-7|TRBD1
CASSFRTGDPYEQYF
TGTGCCAGCAGCTTTCGGACAGGGGATCCCTACGAGCAGTACTTC
>NA|TRBV29-1|TRBJ1-1|TRBD1
CSARTGNTEAFF
TGCAGCGCTCGGACAGGAAACACTGAAGCTTTCTTT
>many|TRBV4-2|TRBJ1-5|NA
CASSQGQGNQPQHF
TGTGCCAGCAGCCAAGGTCAGGGAAACCAGCCCCAGCATTTT
>NA|TRBV28|TRBJ1-5|TRBD1
CASSQQGANNQPQHF
TGTGCCAGCAGTCAACAGGGGGCAAACAATCAGCCCCAGCATTTT
>NA|TRBV7-3|TRBJ2-3|TRBD2
CASSLTGGPPDTQYF
TGTGCCAGCAGCCTGACGGGGGGGCCCCCAGATACGCAGTATTTT
>NA|TRBV6-6|TRBJ2-7|NA
CASSLGGTSSYNEQYF
TGTGCCAGCAGCCTTGGTGGGACGAGCTCCTACAATGAGCAGTACTTC